These 31 T cell receptor beta chains were sequenced from one sample in a study of blood T cell repertoires in COVID-19. Generated by immunoSEQ multiplex PCR, the TCRdb table keeps only in-frame clones and is missing some. The table records 200,000 or so clones, around nine tenths of them present only once. The sequenced material came from peripheral blood. The source of these receptors is a man aged 45-65 years with COVID-19, enrolled during active disease.

The J gene is TRBJ2-3, the V gene TRBV7-2; 7 positions agree with TRBD2. CDR1 and CDR2 from the germline V gene are SGHTA and FQGNSA. The V segment lost 5 bases and the J segment 2 bases; nucleotides outside the gene matches: 10. The CDR3 contains 16 residues. The CDR3 loop reads CASSPPGSGLTDTQYF. The CDR3 region has the DNA TGTGCCAGCAGCCCCCCGGGTAGCGGGCTCACAGATACGCAGTATTTT.

This chain uses TRBV7-3 with TRBJ2-2; 7 bases are a match to TRBD1. The CDR3 has 15 amino acids. Trimming took 5 bases from V and 0 from J; bases not matched to a gene: 3. Germline assignment: CDR1 SGHTA and CDR2 FQGTGA. In DNA form, the CDR3 reads TGTGCCAGCAGCAAGACAGGGTCGAACACCGGGGAGCTGTTTTTT. Amino acid sequence: CASSKTGSNTGELFF.

The rearrangement uses TRBV5-4 and TRBJ2-5, with D tentatively TRBD2 (5 bases). This CDR3 spans 13 amino acids. CDR1 SGHNT and CDR2 YYREEE come from the germline V gene (reference sequence). V lost 4 bases, J lost 3 bases, and 10 bases lay in between. CDR3 in amino acids: CASSTTSKETQYF. In DNA, the CDR3 is TGTGCCAGCAGCACCACTAGTAAAGAGACCCAGTACTTC.

The CDR3 is CASSSTSWPLAEQYF. The CDR3 DNA sequence: TGTGCCAGCAGTTCGACTAGTTGGCCGCTAGCGGAGCAGTACTTC. This chain links TRBV25-1 with TRBJ2-7; D is perhaps TRBD2 (6 bases). Looked up from germline, CDR1 is MGHDK and CDR2 is SYGVNS. The CDR3 has 15 amino acids. V was shortened by 5 bases and J by 7 bases, with 21 bases between the two germline ends.

This chain links TRBV27 with TRBJ2-1; 11 nucleotides align to TRBD2. V lost 6 bases to trimming and J lost 8 bases; unmatched junction nucleotides: 12. Per the germline V gene, CDR1 is MNHEY and CDR2 is SMNVEV (reference sequence). The CDR3 covers 16 residues. The CDR3 reads CASSQLAGGPLDEQFF. CDR3 nucleotide sequence: TGTGCCAGCAGCCAATTAGCGGGAGGGCCGTTAGATGAGCAGTTCTTC.

The V gene is TRBV6-5, the J gene TRBJ2-7; no definite D call. Germline CDR1 is MNHEY and CDR2 is SVGAGI. The CDR3 sequence is 12 residues long. Trimming shortened V by 7 bases and J by 3 bases, and 10 bases separated the two germline ends. The CDR3 DNA follows: TGTGCCAGCATGGGCGATATCTACGAGCAGTACTTC. Amino acids: CASMGDIYEQYF.

The gene calls are TRBV4-3 and TRBJ1-3; D possibly corresponds to TRBD1 (6 bases). Between the trimmed V and J ends, which lost 0 bases and 2 bases, there was a span of 14 bases. The CDR3 has 17 residues. In germline, CDR1 is LGHNA, CDR2 YSLEER. The CDR3 reads CASSQDFPGVPGNTIYF. CDR3 nucleotide sequence: TGCGCCAGCAGCCAAGATTTTCCAGGGGTGCCTGGAAACACCATATATTTT.

The table lists this clone with a few counts. The rearrangement uses TRBV5-1 and TRBJ2-7; D perhaps matches TRBD1 (6 bases). Germline lookup yields CDR1 SGHRS and CDR2 YFSETQ. Trimming took 1 base from V and 3 from J, leaving 11 bases between them. The CDR3 spans 14 residues. Here the CDR3 reads CASSLRQADYEQYF. CDR3 in DNA: TGCGCCAGCAGCTTGCGACAGGCGGACTACGAGCAGTACTTC.

This CDR3 is CASSVARQSYEQYF. Here the CDR3 DNA reads TGCGCCAGCAGTGTGGCGAGGCAGTCCTACGAGCAGTACTTC. The V and J genes are TRBV10-2 and TRBJ2-7; D gene unclear. V was cut by 4 bases and J by 1 base, with 11 bases left in between. CDR1 and CDR2 (germline): WSHSY, SAAADI. The CDR3 has 14 amino acids.

The table lists this clone with a count of one. This chain connects TRBV19 to TRBJ1-5, with D hard to call. Germline V lookup: CDR1 LNHDA, CDR2 SQIVND (reference sequence). The CDR3 length is 17 residues. V was shortened by 0 bases and J by 0 bases, with 12 bases between the two germline ends. DNA for the CDR3: TGTGCCAGTAGTATAGACCTTACAGCGGATAGCAATCAGCCCCAGCATTTT. Protein: CASSIDLTADSNQPQHF.

The J gene is TRBJ1-5, the V gene TRBV6-1, with D possibly TRBD1 on 6 matching bases. This CDR3 has 17 residues. Trimming left V 4 bases short and J 0 bases short, with 16 bases between. Germline V gene lookup returns CDR1 MNHNS and CDR2 SASEGT. CDR3 sequence reads: CASSAEGHFYSNQPQHF. The DNA for the CDR3 is TGTGCCAGCAGTGCCGAGGGACACTTTTATAGCAATCAGCCCCAGCATTTT.

V usage is TRBV5-1 and J usage is TRBJ2-3; 7 nucleotides line up with TRBD2. The germline CDR1 and CDR2 sequences are SGHRS and YFSETQ. The V and J ends lost 2 bases and 0 bases, in that order; junction bases with no gene match: 6. The CDR3 contains 16 residues. CDR3 loop: CASSFGVGGSTDTQYF. The DNA for the CDR3 is TGCGCCAGCAGCTTCGGGGTGGGAGGGAGCACAGATACGCAGTATTTT.

V usage is TRBV6-2 or TRBV6-3 and J usage is TRBJ2-3; D is perhaps TRBD2 (6 bases). The CDR3 has 15 residues. The V end was cut by 3 bases, the J end by 2 bases, with 12 bases between. The germline CDR1 and CDR2 sequences are MNHEY and SVGEGT. The CDR3 DNA is TGTGCCAGCAGTTATCGGGGGAGCGACACAGATACGCAGTATTTT. Its protein product is CASSYRGSDTDTQYF.

The chain carries TRBV7-2 and TRBJ2-7; 10 nucleotides line up with TRBD2. Trimming removed 0 bases from V and 2 bases from J; junction bases left unmatched: 16. CDR1 and CDR2 from the germline V gene are SGHTA and FQGNSA. This CDR3 has 20 amino acids. This CDR3 reads CASSLAPWAAGGVGAYEQYF. CDR3 nucleotides: TGTGCCAGCAGCTTAGCCCCTTGGGCAGCGGGGGGGGTTGGTGCCTACGAGCAGTACTTC.

This chain links TRBV6-2 or TRBV6-3 with TRBJ1-2, with 7 bases identical to TRBD1. V trimming: 4 bases; J trimming: 4 bases; junction bases outside the gene matches: 3. This CDR3 region has 13 residues. Germline V CDR1 and CDR2: MNHEY, SVGEGT. The CDR3 here is CASSFRQGYGYTF. The CDR3 DNA follows: TGTGCCAGCAGTTTTCGACAGGGCTATGGCTACACCTTC.

The chain employs TRBV20-1 and TRBJ2-6, with D hard to call. The V gene lost 3 bases and the J gene lost 1 base, with 7 bases spanning the gap. The germline V gene encodes CDR1 DFQATT and CDR2 SNEGSKA (reference sequence). The CDR3 is 14 residues long. The CDR3 sequence is CSASGDSGANVLTF. CDR3 in DNA: TGCAGTGCTAGTGGAGATTCTGGGGCCAACGTCCTGACTTTC.

This rearrangement joins TRBV7-2 to TRBJ2-7, with 9 nucleotides matching TRBD1. Looked up from germline, CDR1 is SGHTA and CDR2 is FQGNSA. This CDR3 is built from 15 residues. Trimming removed 5 bases from V and 1 base from J; junction bases left unmatched: 6. The CDR3 DNA reads TGTGCCAGCAGCGGGGGGACAGGGTCTTCCTACGAGCAGTACTTC. It translates to CASSGGTGSSYEQYF.

CDR3 sequence (DNA): TGTGCCAGCAGTTCTCGGACTAGCGGTGGCTACAATGAGCAGTTCTTC. It encodes CASSSRTSGGYNEQFF. This rearrangement joins TRBV28 to TRBJ2-1, with TRBD2 matching over 10 bases. The CDR3 has 16 residues. V lost 4 bases, J lost 3 bases, and 6 bases stayed unmatched. The V gene's germline CDR1 is MDHEN and CDR2 SYDVKM.

For this clone: Other DNA sequences within the sample encode an identical CDR3. The chain combines TRBV19 with TRBJ1-4, with a possible D match to TRBD1 (5 bases). CDR3 length: 14 residues. Germline V lookup: CDR1 LNHDA, CDR2 SQIVND (reference sequence). V dropped 3 bases and J dropped 8 bases, with 13 bases sitting between them. Here the CDR3 DNA reads TGTGCCAGTAGTATCGGCCAGGGTAACGAAAAACTGTTTTTT. This sequence encodes CASSIGQGNEKLFF.

In this sample, this clone turned up many times. This chain joins TRBV6-5 and TRBJ2-7; 7 bases map to TRBD1. Germline-derived CDR1 and CDR2 are MNHEY and SVGAGI. The CDR3 sequence is 14 residues long. The J segment lost 0 bases and the V segment lost 6 bases, leaving 5 bases of the junction unmatched. The DNA of the CDR3 is TGTGCCAGCAGAGGGACAGCGAGCTCCTACGAGCAGTACTTC. Translation gives CASRGTASSYEQYF.

This chain joins TRBV27 and TRBJ2-7; D may be TRBD2 (5 bases). The V and J ends lost 5 bases and 0 bases respectively, with 14 bases between them. The CDR3 spans 15 residues. Per the germline V gene, CDR1 is MNHEY and CDR2 is SMNVEV (reference sequence). CDR3 loop: CASSRTLLLSYEQYF. The CDR3, as DNA: TGTGCCAGCAGTCGGACTTTGCTCCTCTCCTACGAGCAGTACTTC.

The chain recombines TRBV7-2 with TRBJ1-2; 7 bases fit TRBD1. The germline CDR1 and CDR2 sequences are SGHTA and FQGNSA. There are 14 residues in the CDR3. The V gene end was trimmed by 5 bases and the J gene end by 8 bases; junction bases not matched to a gene: 11. CDR3 amino acids: CASSTGQALRGYTF. The CDR3 DNA is TGTGCCAGCAGCACCGGACAGGCTTTGAGGGGCTACACCTTC.

The chain uses TRBV11-2 and TRBJ2-2, with D tentatively TRBD1 (5 bases). This CDR3 has 16 residues. Germline assignment: CDR1 SGHAT and CDR2 FQNNGV. The ends were cut back, 2 bases at V and 0 bases at J, with 10 bases in the middle. In DNA, the CDR3 is TGTGCCAGCAGCTTAATAGGGGCATCGAACACCGGGGAGCTGTTTTTT. It is translated as CASSLIGASNTGELFF.

The genes are TRBV27 and TRBJ2-3; D is possibly TRBD1 (6 bases). CDR3 size: 14 residues. Germline loops: CDR1 MNHEY, CDR2 SMNVEV (reference sequence). Trimming cost V 7 bases and J 8 bases, with 19 bases left between them. The DNA for the CDR3 is TGTGCCAGCAATATGGGCAGGGGTCGCGGTACGCAGTATTTT. Its translation: CASNMGRGRGTQYF.

The V and J genes are TRBV7-3 and TRBJ2-7; 8 bases are a match to TRBD1. The V and J ends lost 3 bases and 3 bases, in that order; junction bases with no gene match: 7. The germline V gene encodes CDR1 SGHTA and CDR2 FQGTGA. The CDR3 has 15 amino acids. CDR3: CASSLGAGGNYEQYF. For the CDR3, the DNA is TGTGCCAGCAGCTTGGGGGCAGGGGGCAACTACGAGCAGTACTTC.

V usage is TRBV7-2 and J usage is TRBJ2-3; TRBD2 matches at 7 bases. CDR1 and CDR2 (germline): SGHTA, FQGNSA. This CDR3 has 18 residues. J lost 5 bases, V lost 5 bases, and 19 bases had no gene match. The CDR3 DNA follows: TGTGCCAGCAGCCCCCATCCCAGCGGGGCAAGATTAGGAGATACGCAGTATTTT. As protein: CASSPHPSGARLGDTQYF.

The chain carries TRBV5-4 and TRBJ2-4, with D tentatively TRBD2 (5 bases). CDR1 is SGHNT and CDR2 is YYREEE in the germline V gene (reference sequence). Trimming removed 4 bases at V and 0 bases at J, with 11 bases between. This CDR3 spans 15 amino acids. The CDR3, as DNA: TGTGCCAGCAGCCCGGAGGCTAAAGCCAAAAACATTCAGTACTTC. Residues: CASSPEAKAKNIQYF.

The chain recombines TRBV5-1 with TRBJ1-5; possibly TRBD1 for D (5 bases). Looked up from germline, CDR1 is SGHRS and CDR2 is YFSETQ. The V gene lost 2 bases and the J gene lost 0 bases, with 9 bases spanning the gap. CDR3 size: 15 residues. The DNA of the CDR3 is TGCGCCAGCAGCTTTACAGGAGATAGCAATCAGCCCCAGCATTTT. Translating gives CASSFTGDSNQPQHF.

The V and J genes are TRBV4-3 and TRBJ2-2; TRBD2 is a possible D gene (5 bases). V dropped 1 base and J dropped 4 bases, with 7 bases sitting between them. Looked up from germline, CDR1 is LGHNA and CDR2 is YSLEER. CDR3 length equals 14 residues. CDR3 sequence: CASSQVRVTGELFF. In nucleotides, the CDR3 is TGCGCCAGCAGCCAAGTGAGGGTCACCGGGGAGCTGTTTTTT.

This rearrangement joins TRBV7-8 to TRBJ1-2; 10 nucleotides align to TRBD1. Germline V gives CDR1 SGHVS, CDR2 FQNEAQ. Trimming cost V 4 bases and J 8 bases; bases outside gene matches: 19. There are 18 residues in the CDR3. DNA for the CDR3: TGTGCCAGCAGCTCCCTTACGCCGATGGGACAGGGGCCTCTCGGCTACACCTTC. Protein: CASSSLTPMGQGPLGYTF. The variable domain in full, completed from reference TRBV7-8 and TRBJ1-2, reads GAGVSQSPRYKVAKRGQDVALRCDPISGHVSLFWYQQALGQGPEFLTYFQNEAQLDKSGLPSDRFFAERPEGSVSTLKIQRTQQEDSAVYLCASSSLTPMGQGPLGYTFGSGTRLTVV.

The V gene is TRBV3-1 (or the pseudogene TRBV3-2), the J gene TRBJ2-6; TRBD1 matches at 12 bases. Looked up from germline, CDR1 is LGHDT and CDR2 is YNNKEL (reference sequence). CDR3 length equals 19 residues. Losses at the gene ends were 4 bases for V and 1 base for J; bases not matched to a gene: 8. The CDR3 here is CASSPKGQGAVSGANVLTF. Written as DNA, the CDR3 is TGTGCCAGCAGCCCGAAGGGACAGGGGGCGGTTTCTGGGGCCAACGTCCTGACTTTC.